This T cell receptor beta chain is drawn from a study of breast tumors, draining lymph nodes, adjacent tissues listed by TCRdb under 2016. Concerning the study at large: The study compared TCR beta repertoires across tumor, adjacent nontumor tissue and axillary lymph nodes from breast cancer patients. In human breast cancer, the study set out to evaluate how tumor, surrounding tissue and draining lymph node repertoires relate to one another and whether T cells may move between these sites. What the authors observed across the whole study: The data were considered consistent with the idea that most tumor T cells come from the lymph node and then expand in tumor tissue. Tumor and nontumor tissue repertoires were significantly more similar in luminal-like than in basal-like breast cancer. Tumor T-cell repertoires showed less diversity than lymph node repertoires and more diversity than nontumor tissue repertoires, and tumor T-cell repertoires showed preferential V and J gene usage. The study presented the conclusion that tumor T cells originate in lymph nodes as consistent with a hypothesis, not as something directly demonstrated.

TCRdb records Illumina HiSeq 2000 as the sequencer. TCR beta chain libraries were generated through multiplex PCR amplification. The amplified TCR beta chain products were analyzed by high-throughput sequencing. TCRdb reran the public reads through fastp at Q25 and MiXCR, keeping productive beta chains. Every entry covers one CDR3 protein and lists the most common genes and DNA from its rows. This sample lists over 150,000 distinct CDR3 sequences; around a third were detected once. About 4.5% of the sample belongs to the ten largest clones. At the junction V is shortened by 5 bases and J by 4 bases; bases outside the gene matches: 7. From a lookup of the germline V gene, CDR1 and CDR2 are LGHNA and YNFKEQ. The CDR3 starts with the cysteine, ends with the phenylalanine, and has 15 residues. The sequence is cut down to CDR3 DNA, 45 bases in frame from base 1. This clonotype appeared many times. What antigen it recognizes has not been identified. No much larger clone exists at a distance of one base, and base qualities are not known.

Lymph node samples were obtained from the axillary draining lymph nodes of breast cancer patients. Recombination joined TRBV4-2 with TRBJ2-7, and 11 bases in between align with TRBD2. Sequencing input: axillary lymph node tissue. The receptor was isolated from a female donor with breast cancer. Some clones in this sample may be carry-over from other donors' samples. The CDR3 sequence is CASSSSSGGQYEQYF. The sequenced DNA: TGTGCCAGCAGCTCATCTAGCGGGGGGCAGTACGAGCAGTACTTC.